One sample yielded the 8 T cell receptor beta chains listed below, sequenced in a study of blood T cell repertoires in COVID-19. Repertoires were generated with immunoSEQ multiplex PCR, while TCRdb's copy carries only in-frame clones and drops some. This sample has 250,000 or so clones, with about 90% found just once. Sequenced input: PBMCs or T cells enriched from blood (not recorded which). These receptors were collected from a woman aged 25 to 39 with acute COVID-19.

This chain links TRBV11-2 with TRBJ2-1; possibly TRBD2 for D (6 bases). V lost 1 base to trimming and J lost 8 bases, with 6 bases between them. The germline V gene encodes CDR1 SGHAT and CDR2 FQNNGV. This CDR3 has 12 amino acids. In DNA, the CDR3 is TGTGCCAGCAGCTTAGCGGGAGATGAGCAGTTCTTC. Its protein product is CASSLAGDEQFF.

The chain uses TRBV3-1 (or the pseudogene TRBV3-2) and TRBJ1-2; tentative D call: TRBD1 (5 bases). The V end was cut by 0 bases, the J end by 7 bases, with 18 bases between. In germline, CDR1 is LGHDT, CDR2 YNNKEL (reference sequence). This CDR3 spans 16 amino acids. This CDR3 is CASSQDHRDSISGYTF. The CDR3 nucleotides are TGTGCCAGCAGCCAAGATCATCGTGACAGCATTTCTGGCTACACCTTC.

This clone has only one observation. The chain combines TRBV28 with TRBJ2-2; 9 positions match TRBD1. The CDR3 is 15 amino acids. V was pared by 4 bases and J by 6 bases, with 6 bases of the junction left unmatched. The germline CDR1 and CDR2 sequences are MDHEN and SYDVKM. Here the CDR3 DNA reads TGTGCCAGCAGTTCCCCAACAGGGGGCTCCGGGGAGCTGTTTTTT. Amino acid sequence: CASSSPTGGSGELFF.

The V and J genes are TRBV29-1 and TRBJ2-1, with a tentative D call TRBD2 (6 bases). The germline V gene encodes CDR1 SQVTM and CDR2 ANQGSEA. This CDR3 has 15 residues. Trimming shortened V by 3 bases and J by 4 bases, and 16 bases separated the two germline ends. As DNA, the CDR3 is TGCAGCGTTGATAGTTACGGGAGAACATACAATGAGCAGTTCTTC. Translated: CSVDSYGRTYNEQFF.

V is TRBV19 and J is TRBJ1-1, with TRBD1 identical over 10 bases. This CDR3 has 15 residues. After removal of 0 bases from V and 11 bases from J, the junction contained 9 bases not matched to a gene. The germline V gene has CDR1 LNHDA and CDR2 SQIVND (reference sequence). CDR3 amino acids: CASSIDLEGTGDAFF. The CDR3 DNA sequence: TGTGCCAGTAGTATAGATCTGGAAGGGACAGGGGACGCTTTCTTT.

The genes are TRBV20-1 and TRBJ1-3, with 9 bases lining up with TRBD1. After removal of 3 bases from V and 2 bases from J, the junction contained 8 bases not matched to a gene. The CDR3 is 16 amino acids. Germline CDR1 DFQATT, CDR2 SNEGSKA (reference sequence). The CDR3 reads CSASGGTGKAGNTIYF. CDR3 nucleotides: TGCAGTGCTAGTGGGGGGACAGGGAAAGCTGGAAACACCATATATTTT.

The CDR3 region has the DNA TGCGCCAGCAGCCAAGCCGGACTAGCGGGAGGGTACAATGAGCAGTTCTTC. Amino acids: CASSQAGLAGGYNEQFF. V is TRBV4-1 and J is TRBJ2-1; 15 bases match TRBD2. The CDR3 totals 17 residues. Trimming at V came to 1 base and at J to 4 bases, leaving 2 bases not matched to a gene. CDR1 and CDR2 from the germline V gene are MGHRA and YSYEKL.

This clone was counted a single time. The J gene is TRBJ2-7, the V gene TRBV28; no definite D call. V lost 3 bases to trimming and J lost 9 bases, with 12 bases between them. CDR1 and CDR2 from the germline V gene are MDHEN and SYDVKM. CDR3 length equals 12 residues. The CDR3, as DNA: TGTGCCAGCAGTTTGAGGTTTGTTTGGCAGTACTTC. It codes for CASSLRFVWQYF.